The clone carrying this TCR beta chain turned up a few times. The sample belongs to a study of identical twins. The CDR3 loop spans 16 amino acids. Trimming cost V 0 bases and J 2 bases, with 12 bases left between them. Germline CDR1 is SGHRS and CDR2 is YFSETQ. TCRdb fed the 5' RACE reads into MiXCR, producing one record per CDR3 protein. Of some 790,000 distinct CDR3 sequences listed, 15% to 20% are singletons. In addition, the sample was reused for a study of T cells expressing NK-cell markers.

The chain is built from TRBV5-1 and TRBJ2-1; D might be TRBD2 (6 bases). The sample consisted of PBMCs. The TCR originated in a woman younger than 35 in good health. CDR3 in DNA: TGCGCCAGCAGCTTGGGGTTTGCGGGGCCCTACAATGAGCAGTTCTTC. Encoded protein: CASSLGFAGPYNEQFF.